This entry features one T cell receptor beta chain sequence. This sample is part of a study of blood T cell repertoires in COVID-19. Data came from immunoSEQ multiplex PCR; TCRdb stores just in-frame clones and leaves some out. The sample holds about 300,000 clones, around 90% seen once. Participant reports of clinical history set cohort assignment. CDR1 is SQVTM and CDR2 is ANQGSEA in the germline V gene. V lost 5 bases to trimming and J lost 8 bases; unmatched junction nucleotides: 13. The CDR3 is 15 amino acids. Sequenced material: PBMCs or T cells enriched from blood (not recorded which). The clonotype was recovered from a woman in her 30s who had recovered from COVID-19. The rearrangement uses TRBV29-1 and TRBJ2-7, with TRBD2 matching 12 bases. This CDR3 is CSVRGTSGPGGKQYF. CDR3 coding DNA: TGCAGCGTTCGAGGGACTAGCGGGCCAGGCGGGAAGCAGTACTTC.